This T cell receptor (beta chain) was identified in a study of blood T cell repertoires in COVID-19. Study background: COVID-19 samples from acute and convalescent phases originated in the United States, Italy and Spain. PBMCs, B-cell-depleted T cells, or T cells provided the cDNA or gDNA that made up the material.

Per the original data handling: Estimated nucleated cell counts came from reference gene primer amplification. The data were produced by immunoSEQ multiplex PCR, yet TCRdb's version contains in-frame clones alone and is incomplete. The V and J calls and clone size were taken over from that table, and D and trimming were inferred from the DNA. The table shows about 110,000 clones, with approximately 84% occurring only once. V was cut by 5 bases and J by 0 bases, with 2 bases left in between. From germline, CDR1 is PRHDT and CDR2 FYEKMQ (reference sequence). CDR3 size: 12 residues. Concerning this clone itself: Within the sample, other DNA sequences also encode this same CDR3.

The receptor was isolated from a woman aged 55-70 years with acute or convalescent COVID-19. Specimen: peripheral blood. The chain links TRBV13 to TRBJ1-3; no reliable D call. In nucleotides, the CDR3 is TGTGCCAGCAGCCTCTCTGGAAACACCATATATTTT. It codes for CASSLSGNTIYF.